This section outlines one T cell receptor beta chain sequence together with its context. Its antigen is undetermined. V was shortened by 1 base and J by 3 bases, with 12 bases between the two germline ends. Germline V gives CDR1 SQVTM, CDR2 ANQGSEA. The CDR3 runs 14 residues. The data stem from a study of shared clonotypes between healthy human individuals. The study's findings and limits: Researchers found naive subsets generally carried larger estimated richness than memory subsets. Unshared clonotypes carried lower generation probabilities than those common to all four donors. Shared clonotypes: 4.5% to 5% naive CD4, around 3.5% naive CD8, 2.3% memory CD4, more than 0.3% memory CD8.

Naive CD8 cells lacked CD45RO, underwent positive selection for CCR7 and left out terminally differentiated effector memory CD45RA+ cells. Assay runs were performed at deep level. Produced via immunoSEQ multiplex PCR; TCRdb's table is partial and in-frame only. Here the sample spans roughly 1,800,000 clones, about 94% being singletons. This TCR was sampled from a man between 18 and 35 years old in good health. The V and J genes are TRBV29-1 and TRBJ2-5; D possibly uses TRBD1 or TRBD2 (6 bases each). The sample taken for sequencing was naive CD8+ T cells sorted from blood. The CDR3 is CSVEGRDTKETQYF. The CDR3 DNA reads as TGCAGCGTTGAAGGGCGGGACACAAAAGAGACCCAGTACTTC.